The 18 T cell receptor beta chains in this list originate from one sample, sequenced in a study of CD8+ T cells in alopecia areata. RNA was isolated and reverse transcribed to cDNA, the sequencing template. The protocol was immunoSEQ multiplex PCR, while the TCRdb copy is restricted to in-frame clones and leaves out a portion. The data show 150,000 to 200,000 clones, roughly 60% seen once. Treatment: oral pan-JAK inhibitor, 5-10 mg twice daily. The source material was CD4+ T cells sorted from blood, sampled at week 24, from a patient treated with tofacitinib. Receptors originate from a human donor with alopecia areata.

This clone occurred a few times. The V call is TRBV4-3, the J call TRBJ1-5; D not resolved. CDR3 size: 18 residues. Germline assignment: CDR1 LGHNA and CDR2 YSLEER. Deletions cut 0 bases from V and 7 bases from J, with 22 bases between. CDR3 sequence: CASSQDVGPTSQGQPQHF. The CDR3 DNA sequence: TGCGCCAGCAGCCAAGATGTTGGGCCGACCAGCCAAGGGCAGCCCCAGCATTTT.

This chain connects TRBV2 to TRBJ1-4, with D uncertain. The CDR3 is 11 amino acids. Germline lookup yields CDR1 SNHLY and CDR2 FYNNEI. Trimming took 7 bases from V and 4 from J, leaving 4 bases between them. In DNA form, the CDR3 reads TGTGCCAGCACCTATAATGAAAAACTGTTTTTT. Amino acids: CASTYNEKLFF.

The chain employs TRBV29-1 and TRBJ1-1, with 7 nucleotides matching TRBD1. The V and J ends lost 7 bases and 1 base, in that order; junction bases with no gene match: 12. The CDR3 length is 15 residues. In germline, CDR1 is SQVTM, CDR2 ANQGSEA. CDR3 region: CSAGTAIQRNTEAFF. For the CDR3, the DNA is TGCAGCGCCGGGACAGCGATTCAACGGAACACTGAAGCTTTCTTT.

This clone was counted once. CDR3 protein: CATTSDRSGRYTF. The CDR3 nucleotides are TGTGCCACCACTTCGGACAGGTCGGGCCGCTACACCTTC. The chain couples TRBV15 to TRBJ1-2, with TRBD1 identical over 7 bases. Germline CDR1 LNHNV, CDR2 YYDKDF (reference sequence). This CDR3 has 13 residues. V gave up 7 bases and J gave up 9 bases; unmatched junction bases: 11.

V is TRBV27 and J is TRBJ1-2, with 10 bases fitting TRBD1. CDR1 is MNHEY, CDR2 SMNVEV, per germline (reference sequence). Trimming took 3 bases from V and 4 from J; bases not matched to a gene: 2. The CDR3 has 14 amino acids. CDR3 DNA: TGTGCCAGCAGTTTCCGGGACAGGGGCTATGGCTACACCTTC. This encodes CASSFRDRGYGYTF.

This clone showed up just once. The chain recombines TRBV6-5 with TRBJ2-1; D ambiguous. With 5 bases removed from V and 5 bases from J, the gap between germline ends came to 16 bases. The CDR3 spans 15 residues. CDR1 is MNHEY, CDR2 SVGAGI, per germline. Here the CDR3 DNA reads TGTGCCAGCAGTCCCCGGAGCGCATCCCACAATGAGCAGTTCTTC. Its protein is CASSPRSASHNEQFF.

The V call is TRBV25-1, the J call TRBJ2-7; no reliable D call. V lost 3 bases and J lost 3, with 6 bases in between. Germline V lookup: CDR1 MGHDK, CDR2 SYGVNS. This CDR3 has 12 amino acids. The CDR3 sequence: CASSEGYYEQYF. In nucleotides, the CDR3 is TGTGCCAGCAGTGAGGGCTACTACGAGCAGTACTTC.

Remarks on this clone: This sample includes further DNA sequences coding for the same CDR3. This rearrangement joins TRBV20-1 to TRBJ2-2; D is unresolved. The germline V gene has CDR1 DFQATT and CDR2 SNEGSKA (reference sequence). This CDR3 region has 11 residues. The germline V and J ends were trimmed by 4 bases and 3 bases, with 3 bases remaining between them. CDR3 DNA sequence: TGCAGTGCTACGTACACCGGGGAGCTGTTTTTT. It yields the protein CSATYTGELFF.

This rearrangement joins TRBV29-1 to TRBJ2-1, with 8 bases fitting TRBD2. Germline-derived CDR1 and CDR2 are SQVTM and ANQGSEA. This CDR3 comprises 13 residues. Trimming cost V 4 bases and J 3 bases; bases outside gene matches: 2. The CDR3 spells CSVAAGGYNEQFF. The CDR3, as DNA: TGCAGCGTTGCGGCGGGGGGCTACAATGAGCAGTTCTTC.

This CDR3 reads CAWSETLGITEAFF. CDR3 bases: TGTGCCTGGAGCGAGACCCTCGGGATCACTGAAGCTTTCTTT. J is TRBJ1-1 and V is TRBV30; D is unclear. Per the germline V gene, CDR1 is GTSNPN and CDR2 is SVGIG (reference sequence). The CDR3 consists of 14 residues. V was cut by 3 bases and J by 4 bases, with 15 bases left in between.

The sample holds a few counts of this clone. The chain uses TRBV9 and TRBJ1-1, with 7 bases lining up with TRBD1. Germline CDR1 and CDR2: SGDLS and YYNGEE. The trim removed 3 bases at V and 5 bases at J, leaving 4 bases unmatched. The CDR3 extends over 13 amino acids. CDR3 sequence (DNA): TGTGCCAGCAGCGCGACACAGGGGACTGAAGCTTTCTTT. Its protein product is CASSATQGTEAFF.

The rearrangement links TRBV7-2 to TRBJ2-5; 11 bases agree with TRBD2. The germline V gene encodes CDR1 SGHTA and CDR2 FQGNSA. The ends lost 5 bases at V and 2 bases at J; junction bases unmatched: 7. This CDR3 is 16 amino acids long. This CDR3 reads CASSRSSGGTQETQYF. In nucleotides, the CDR3 is TGTGCCAGCAGCCGATCTAGCGGGGGGACACAAGAGACCCAGTACTTC. The full variable domain, in which reference TRBV7-2 and TRBJ2-5 provide the parts outside the CDR3, is GAGVSQSPSNKVTEKGKDVELRCDPISGHTALYWYRQSLGQGLEFLIYFQGNSAPDKSGLPSDRFSAERTGGSVSTLTIQRTQQEDSAVYLCASSRSSGGTQETQYFGPGTRLLVL.

The chain couples TRBV25-1 to TRBJ1-6; the D is unclear. Germline V CDR1 and CDR2: MGHDK, SYGVNS. The CDR3 sequence is 14 residues long. V was clipped by 6 bases and J by 11 bases, with 17 bases between them. The CDR3 coding sequence is TGTGCCAGCAGAGCCCCGGGTCTTAGGGCACCCCTCCACTTT. Translated, it gives CASRAPGLRAPLHF.

This clone was observed a single time. The chain carries TRBV30 and TRBJ1-5; D gene ambiguous. Germline CDR1 is GTSNPN and CDR2 is SVGIG (reference sequence). V lost 1 base, J lost 4 bases, and 8 bases lay in between. The CDR3 length is 13 residues. Written as DNA, the CDR3 is TGTGCCTGGAGTGGATCGGCGAATCAGCCCCAGCATTTT. It codes for CAWSGSANQPQHF.

Notes on this clone: One junction end disagrees with the germline gene, perhaps due to a read error. The chain couples TRBV29-1 to TRBJ2-4, with D possibly matching TRBD2 (5 bases). CDR1 SQVTM and CDR2 ANQGSEA come from the germline V gene. The CDR3 has 12 residues. The CDR3 nucleotides read TGCAGCGTTGAGGGAGCCCAAAACATTCAGTACTTC. Its protein is CSVEGAQNIQYF.

This clone is medium-sized. The chain links TRBV5-6 to TRBJ1-1; tentative D call: TRBD1 (5 bases). The CDR3 spans 13 residues. Trimming removed 4 bases from V and 1 base from J, with 8 bases in between. The germline gives CDR1 SGHDT, CDR2 YYEEEE. CDR3: CASSHDRNTEAFF. CDR3 in DNA: TGTGCCAGCAGCCACGACAGGAACACTGAAGCTTTCTTT.

The chain recombines TRBV29-1 with TRBJ1-1; 9 nucleotides match TRBD1. This CDR3 contains 16 residues. In germline, CDR1 is SQVTM, CDR2 ANQGSEA. Germline trimming cut 6 bases from V and 3 bases from J; bases unmatched to any gene: 14. CDR3: CSVRGQGWRVDTEAFF. In nucleotides, the CDR3 is TGCAGCGTCCGGGGACAGGGTTGGAGAGTAGACACTGAAGCTTTCTTT.

This rearrangement joins TRBV7-9 to TRBJ2-5, with D tentatively TRBD2 (5 bases). Germline V CDR1 and CDR2: SEHNR, FQNEAQ (reference sequence). V lost 5 bases and J lost 5, with 12 bases in between. This CDR3 spans 13 amino acids. CDR3 in DNA: TGTGCCAGCAGCAAGTCGGGGATGGAGACCCAGTACTTC. As protein: CASSKSGMETQYF.